The TCR beta chain under discussion was sequenced for a study of T-cell reconstitution after alpha-beta-depleted transplantation in children. General observations from the study: Some patients' high day-60 TCRbeta diversity was attributed to recipient cells surviving conditioning. At around two months after transplant, the alpha-beta T cells were reportedly derived from several hundred expanded clones that came from non-depleted graft cells. T-cell counts and diversity at one year following transplant were attributed mainly to newly produced T cells.

It was with unique molecular identifiers that the TCRbeta library was prepared. TCRdb processed the PCR reads anew with MiXCR; each CDR3 protein has one entry. The data hold about a million distinct CDR3 sequences, with roughly 31% observed a single time. On this clonotype itself: The target antigen is unknown.

Germline-derived CDR1 and CDR2 are MDHEN and SYDVKM. CDR3 length: 13 residues. This material consisted of PBMCs, mostly from graft donor cells, taken 360 days after TCRalphabeta/CD19-depleted stem cell transplant. The TCR comes from a boy under three years old who had a stem cell transplant for SCID, so the T cells may come from the graft donor. The V call is TRBV28, the J call TRBJ2-1; TRBD2 aligns across 7 bases. The CDR3 DNA reads as TGTGCAACCGGGGAGGGGAATCTCAATGAGCAGTTCTTC. Translation: CATGEGNLNEQFF.